There are a few counts of the clone carrying this TCR beta chain. Its antigen is still unknown. Expressed TCRB transcripts were sequenced because the entire RNA isolate underwent reverse transcription. Sequencing was performed with immunoSEQ multiplex PCR; in TCRdb, only in-frame clones are kept and a portion is missing. The table has more than 95,000 clones, 17% seen once. This specimen comes from a study of beta chain features in type 1 diabetes. Findings and caveats of the study: Any PCR bias toward short templates would affect both groups alike. Significant though moderate, a shortening of TCRB CDR3s appeared in all four CD4+ subsets of Type 1 diabetes patients. cDNA-based sequencing might over-represent cells highly expressing TCR.

Sorting gave populations that all exceeded 98% purity. Germline V gives CDR1 LGHNA, CDR2 YSLEER. Trimming stripped 0 bases from V and 2 bases from J, with 10 bases between. There are 15 residues in the CDR3. The specimen was central memory CD4+ T cells from blood. This TCR came from a man between 18 and 29 years old with type 1 diabetes. This rearrangement joins TRBV4-3 to TRBJ1-2; D possibly corresponds to TRBD1 (6 bases). For the CDR3, the DNA is TGCGCCAGCAGCCAAGATTTAACAGGGAACTATGGCTACACCTTC. This codes for CASSQDLTGNYGYTF.